This T cell receptor beta chain stems from a study of graft-versus-host responses after intestinal transplantation. Study-wide background: Isolated intestinal, liver-intestinal, or multivisceral transplants had been given to the recipients. Anti-thymocyte globulin served as induction for all recipients, who then took tacrolimus and steroids for approximately 3 years. Findings of the study overall: Levels of circulating GvH clones at their peak were associated with early post-transplant HvG declines. Detected in recipient marrow were GvH clones, some of which were first observed in ileum or blood.

This CDR3 has 13 residues. V gave up 3 bases and J gave up 8 bases; unmatched junction bases: 6. Germline CDR1 MNHEY, CDR2 SVGAGI. Note on this clone: Its specificity is not known.

Assay used: immunoSEQ multiplex PCR; TCRdb lists only in-frame clones, some missing. The sample yields about 120,000 clones, 90% to 95% seen once. The source was unstimulated CD4+ T cells sorted from spleen or lymph node cells, collected before intestinal transplant. The sequence was collected from a human donor who received an intestinal transplant. The gene calls are TRBV6-5 and TRBJ1-2; 7 bases line up with TRBD1. CDR3 sequence reads: CASSYDQGGGYTF. DNA of the CDR3: TGTGCCAGCAGTTATGATCAGGGGGGGGGCTACACCTTC.